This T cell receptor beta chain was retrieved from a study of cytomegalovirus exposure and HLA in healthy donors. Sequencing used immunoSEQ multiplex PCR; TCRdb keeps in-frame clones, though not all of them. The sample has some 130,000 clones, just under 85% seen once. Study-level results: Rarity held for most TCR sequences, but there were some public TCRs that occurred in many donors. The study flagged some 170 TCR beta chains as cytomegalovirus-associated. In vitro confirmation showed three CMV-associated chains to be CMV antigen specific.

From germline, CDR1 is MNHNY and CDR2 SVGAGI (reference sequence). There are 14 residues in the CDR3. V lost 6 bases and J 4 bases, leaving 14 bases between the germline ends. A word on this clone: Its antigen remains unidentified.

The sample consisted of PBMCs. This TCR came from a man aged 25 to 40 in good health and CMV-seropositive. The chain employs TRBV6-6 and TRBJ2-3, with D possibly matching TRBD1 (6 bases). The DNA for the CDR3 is TGTGCCAGCAGACCCCCCAGGGGCCCAGATACGCAGTATTTT. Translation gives CASRPPRGPDTQYF.